The rows below give T cell receptor beta chains drawn from one sample of a study of cytomegalovirus exposure and HLA in healthy donors. Here immunoSEQ multiplex PCR was the method, and the copy in TCRdb shows in-frame clones only, minus some. The sample has more than 110,000 clones, roughly four fifths seen once; the top ten hold 1.4%. Sequencing was done on a sample of PBMCs. These receptors were taken from a man younger than 45 in good health and CMV-seropositive. The CDR3 runs from the conserved cysteine through the conserved F or W. The D gene is left open where the match is weak. Size tells how often a clone was seen (once, few, many) or the class of an expanded clone, and some rows leave it out.

J gene | D gene | clone size | V gene | CDR3 DNA | CDR3 protein
TRBJ2-2 | . | . | TRBV11-3 | TGTGCCAGCAGCTTAGATCTCACTGCTTGGCTGTTTTTT | CASSLDLTAWLFF
TRBJ2-5 | . | once | TRBV9 | TGTGCCAGCAGCGCGGGGTCAGAGACCCAGTACTTC | CASSAGSETQYF
TRBJ2-7 | TRBD1 | . | TRBV18 | TGTGCCAGCTCACCTTCCTCAGGGGGTGAGCAGTACTTC | CASSPSSGGEQYF
TRBJ2-4 | . | . | TRBV25-1 | TGTGCCAGGATTGAGAGGGTCCTAGCCAAAAACATTCAGTACTTC | CARIERVLAKNIQYF
TRBJ2-5 | TRBD1 | . | TRBV2 | TGTGCCAGCAGTGAAAGGACAGGGGGCGGAGAGACCCAGTACTTC | CASSERTGGGETQYF
TRBJ2-5 | . | . | TRBV6-1 | TGTGCCAGCAGTGAAACCCGGGAGACCCAGTACTTC | CASSETRETQYF
TRBJ2-5 | TRBD2 | . | TRBV28 | TGTGCCAGCTGCCGACCTGCCGGGGGGGAGACCCAGTACTTC | CASCRPAGGETQYF
TRBJ1-6 | . | . | TRBV30 | TGTGCCTGGACTGGGGGGGGTTGGAATTCACCCCTCCACTTT | CAWTGGGWNSPLHF
TRBJ1-2 | . | . | TRBV28 | TGTGCCAGCAGTTTAATGGCCCCAGCTAACTATGGCTACACCTTC | CASSLMAPANYGYTF
TRBJ2-2 | . | . | TRBV11-2 | TGTGCCAGCAGCTTCACGAACACCGGGGAGCTGTTTTTT | CASSFTNTGELFF
TRBJ1-5 | TRBD1 | few | TRBV7-8 | TGTGCCAGCAGCTTAAACAGGGGGAATCAGCCCCAGCATTTT | CASSLNRGNQPQHF
TRBJ1-2 | TRBD1 | . | TRBV27 | TGTGCCAGCAGCCCTGGGACAGGGGGGGGCTACACCTTC | CASSPGTGGGYTF
TRBJ1-6 | . | once | TRBV25-1 | TGTGCCAGCAGTGGCGGCCATCAGAATTCACCCCTCCACTTT | CASSGGHQNSPLHF
TRBJ2-6 | . | . | TRBV6-5 | TGTGCCAGCAGTCGGGGGTCTGGGGCCAACGTCCTGACTTTC | CASSRGSGANVLTF
TRBJ1-1 | . | . | TRBV6-1 | TGTGCCAGCAGTGAAAATCTTGAAGCTTTCTTT | CASSENLEAFF
TRBJ2-3 | . | . | TRBV19 | TGTGCCAGTAGTATTTCCGATTACAGGTTAAGCACAGATACGCAGTATTTT | CASSISDYRLSTDTQYF
TRBJ1-1 | TRBD1 | . | TRBV19 | TGTGCCAGTATCGACAGGGCGAGTGGCACTGAAGCTTTCTTT | CASIDRASGTEAFF
TRBJ2-5 | TRBD2 | . | TRBV7-9 | TGTGCCAGCAGCTTAGGGATAGCGGGGGGGAGCCAAGAGACCCAGTACTTC | CASSLGIAGGSQETQYF
TRBJ2-7 | TRBD1 | . | TRBV7-9 | TGTGCCAGCAGCTTACCCGGGACAGGTCCCTACGAGCAGTACTTC | CASSLPGTGPYEQYF
TRBJ2-7 | . | . | TRBV28 | TGTGCCAGCAGCCACAGTCAAGATGTGAATATGAAGCAGTACTTC | CASSHSQDVNMKQYF
TRBJ2-7 | . | . | TRBV9 | TGTGCCAGCAGCGTCCTCCCCTCCCACGAGCAGTACTTC | CASSVLPSHEQYF
TRBJ1-6 | . | . | TRBV25-1 | TGTGCCAGCAGTGAAGGGCAGGCGCTACCCATCTATAATTCACCCCTCCACTTT | CASSEGQALPIYNSPLHF
TRBJ2-1 | TRBD2 | few | TRBV5-5 | TGTGCCAGCAGCTTGGGGGCGGGGGGGTACAATGAGCAGTTCTTC | CASSLGAGGYNEQFF
TRBJ2-3 | TRBD2 | . | TRBV5-1 | TGCGCCAGCACCCCGGGACTAGCGGGGGACACAGATACGCAGTATTTT | CASTPGLAGDTDTQYF
TRBJ1-5 | . | . | TRBV28 | TGTGCCAGCAGCCACGCAGGACAAAGCAATCAGCCCCAGCATTTT | CASSHAGQSNQPQHF
TRBJ2-2 | TRBD2 | . | TRBV28 | TGTGCCAGCAGTTTACGTCCCGGAGCGGGAGGGAACACCGGGGAGCTGTTTTTT | CASSLRPGAGGNTGELFF
TRBJ2-7 | TRBD1 | few | TRBV5-8 | TGTGCCAGCAGCTTGGATGACAGGGGGCTCTACGAGCAGTACTTC | CASSLDDRGLYEQYF
TRBJ2-3 | TRBD2 | . | TRBV18 | TGTGCCAGCTCACCTGGAGCGGGACTGTTTGATACGCAGTATTTT | CASSPGAGLFDTQYF
TRBJ2-3 | TRBD2 | . | TRBV30 | TGTGCCTGGAGCTCGAGCGGGGGGACAGATACGCAGTATTTT | CAWSSSGGTDTQYF
TRBJ2-7 | . | . | TRBV7-9 | TGTGCCAGCTCTTCCAGGACTTCCGGGACTCAAAACTTC | CASSSRTSGTQNF
TRBJ2-7 | . | . | TRBV6-5 | TGTGCCAGCAGTCTGAACGGTAACTCCTACGAGCAGTACTTC | CASSLNGNSYEQYF
TRBJ2-7 | . | . | TRBV6-1 | TGTGCCAGCAGTGAACCCAGACAAGCCTACGAGCAGTACTTC | CASSEPRQAYEQYF
TRBJ2-7 | . | few | TRBV6-6 | TGTGCCAGCGTTAAGGGGGTGAACTCCTACGAGCAGTACTTC | CASVKGVNSYEQYF
TRBJ2-2 | TRBD2 | . | TRBV7-2 | TGTGCCAGCAGCCGTAGCGGGAGGAACACCGGGGAGCTGTTTTTT | CASSRSGRNTGELFF
TRBJ2-2 | . | . | TRBV5-1 | TGCGCCAGCAGCCGCCCGGGCGGGGTGAACACCGGGGAGCTGTTTTTT | CASSRPGGVNTGELFF
TRBJ1-1 | . | few | TRBV7-9 | TGTGCCAGCAGCCCCTGGGGGTCCAGGGGCACTGAAGCTTTCTTT | CASSPWGSRGTEAFF
TRBJ2-5 | TRBD1 | . | TRBV12-5 | TGTGCTAGTGGTTTGGTATGGGGACAGGGGGCTGGAGAGACCCAGTACTTC | CASGLVWGQGAGETQYF
TRBJ1-1 | . | . | TRBV25-1 | TGTGCCAGCAGTTCAGGATTGCGGGACACTGAAGCTTTCTTT | CASSSGLRDTEAFF
TRBJ1-1 | . | . | TRBV14 | TGTGTCAGCAGCCCCCTCGGACACACCCAAAACACTGAAGCTTTCTTT | CVSSPLGHTQNTEAFF
TRBJ2-3 | TRBD2 | . | TRBV9 | TGTGCCAGCAGCCCGAGGAGGGGACTAGCGGAATCAACTAGCACAGATACGCAGTATTTT | CASSPRRGLAESTSTDTQYF
TRBJ2-2 | . | . | TRBV2 | TGTGCCAGCAAGTCGGGGGCGAACACCGGGGAGCTGTTTTTT | CASKSGANTGELFF
TRBJ2-3 | . | . | TRBV7-2 | TGTGCCAGCAGCACGGGGGATACGCAGTATTTT | CASSTGDTQYF
TRBJ2-2 | TRBD1 | . | TRBV9 | TGTGCCAGCAGCGCCTCGACAGGGGGTAACACCGGGGAGCTGTTTTTT | CASSASTGGNTGELFF
TRBJ2-1 | TRBD2 | . | TRBV7-2 | TGTGCCAGCAGCTTAGTAGCGGCTAGCGGGAGTTATGAGCAGTTCTTC | CASSLVAASGSYEQFF
TRBJ2-7 | TRBD2 | . | TRBV25-1 | TGTGCCAGCAGTGAATTCCTAGCGGGAGTTGGGGAGCAGTACTTC | CASSEFLAGVGEQYF
TRBJ2-1 | . | . | TRBV27 | TGTGCCAGCAGTTGGGGGGGCGGGTCTGAGCAGTTCTTC | CASSWGGGSEQFF
TRBJ2-2 | . | . | TRBV9 | TGTGCCAGCAGCACCGGGACTGTGAACACCGGGGAGCTGTTTTTT | CASSTGTVNTGELFF
TRBJ2-1 | TRBD1 | . | TRBV18 | TGTGCCAGCTCACCGAGACAGGGTGGGAACAATGAGCAGTTCTTC | CASSPRQGGNNEQFF
TRBJ2-7 | . | once | TRBV28 | TGTGCCAGCAGTTCCCCAGCTGTGACAGGCAGGGACGAGCAGTACTTC | CASSSPAVTGRDEQYF
TRBJ2-3 | TRBD2 | . | TRBV18 | TGTGCCAGCTCAGGGCGGGGGGGCCTCACAGATACGCAGTATTTT | CASSGRGGLTDTQYF
TRBJ2-5 | TRBD2 | . | TRBV7-8 | TGTGCCAGCAGCTCAGGACTAGCTCCCGCCCAGACCCAGTACTTC | CASSSGLAPAQTQYF
TRBJ2-1 | . | . | TRBV5-5 | TGTGCCAGCAGCTTGATCCCCCGTGACAATGAGCAGTTCTTC | CASSLIPRDNEQFF